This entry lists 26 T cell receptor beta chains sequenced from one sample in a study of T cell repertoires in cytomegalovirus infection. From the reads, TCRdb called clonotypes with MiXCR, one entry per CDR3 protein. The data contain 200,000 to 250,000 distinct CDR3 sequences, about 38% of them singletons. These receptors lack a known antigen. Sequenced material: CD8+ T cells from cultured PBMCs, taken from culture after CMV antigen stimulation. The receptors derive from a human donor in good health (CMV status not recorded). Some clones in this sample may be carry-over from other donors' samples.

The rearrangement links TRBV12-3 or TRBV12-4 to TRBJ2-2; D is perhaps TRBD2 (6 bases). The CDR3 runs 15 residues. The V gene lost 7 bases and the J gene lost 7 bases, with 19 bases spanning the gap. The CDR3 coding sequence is TGTGCCAGCACAAGACCTTCGGGTAGCGGCGGGGAGCTGTTTTTT. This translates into CASTRPSGSGGELFF.

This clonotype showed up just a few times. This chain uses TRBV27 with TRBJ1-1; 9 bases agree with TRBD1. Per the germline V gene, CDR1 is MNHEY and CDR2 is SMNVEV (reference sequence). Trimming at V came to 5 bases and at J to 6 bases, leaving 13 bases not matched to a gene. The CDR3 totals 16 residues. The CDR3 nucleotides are TGTGCCAGCAGTCAAGGGACAGGGACTCGGTGGGCTGAAGCTTTCTTT. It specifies CASSQGTGTRWAEAFF.

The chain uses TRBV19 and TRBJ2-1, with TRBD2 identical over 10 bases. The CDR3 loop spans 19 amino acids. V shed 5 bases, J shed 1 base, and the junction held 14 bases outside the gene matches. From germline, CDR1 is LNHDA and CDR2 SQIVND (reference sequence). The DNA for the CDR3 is TGTGCCAGTAGTGCGAGGACTAGCGGAGAGGTTGGGTCCTACAATGAGCAGTTCTTC. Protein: CASSARTSGEVGSYNEQFF.

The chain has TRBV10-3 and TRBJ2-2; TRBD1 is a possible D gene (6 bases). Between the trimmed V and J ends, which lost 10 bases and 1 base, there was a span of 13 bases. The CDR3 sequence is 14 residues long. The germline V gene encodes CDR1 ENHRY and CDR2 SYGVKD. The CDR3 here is CATEGGQNTGELFF. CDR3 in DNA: TGTGCCACCGAAGGGGGACAGAACACCGGGGAGCTGTTTTTT.

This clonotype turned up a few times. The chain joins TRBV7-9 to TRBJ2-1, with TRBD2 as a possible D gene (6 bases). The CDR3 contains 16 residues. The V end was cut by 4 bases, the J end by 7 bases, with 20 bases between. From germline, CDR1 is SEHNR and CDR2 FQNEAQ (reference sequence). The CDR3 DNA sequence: TGTGCCAGCAGCTCCGGGACTCATCGCCCTCGGAATGAGCAGTTCTTC. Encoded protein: CASSSGTHRPRNEQFF.

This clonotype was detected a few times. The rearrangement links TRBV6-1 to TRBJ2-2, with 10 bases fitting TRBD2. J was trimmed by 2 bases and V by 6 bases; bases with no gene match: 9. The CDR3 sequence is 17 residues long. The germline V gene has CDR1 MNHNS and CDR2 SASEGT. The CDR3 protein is CASRGFTSGVNTGELFF. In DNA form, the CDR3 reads TGTGCCAGCAGGGGTTTTACTAGCGGGGTAAACACCGGGGAGCTGTTTTTT.

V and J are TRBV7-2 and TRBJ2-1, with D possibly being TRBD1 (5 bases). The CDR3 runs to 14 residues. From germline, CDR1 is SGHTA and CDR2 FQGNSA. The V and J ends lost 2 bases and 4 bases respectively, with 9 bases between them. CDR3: CASSLIGAYNEQFF. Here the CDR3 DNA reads TGTGCCAGCAGCTTAATTGGGGCTTACAATGAGCAGTTCTTC.

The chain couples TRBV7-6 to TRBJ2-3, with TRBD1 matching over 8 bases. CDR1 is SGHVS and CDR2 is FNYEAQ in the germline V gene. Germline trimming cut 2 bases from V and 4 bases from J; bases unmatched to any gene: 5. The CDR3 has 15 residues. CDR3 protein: CASSLLDRGPDTQYF. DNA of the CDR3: TGTGCCAGCAGCTTACTCGACAGGGGACCAGATACGCAGTATTTT.

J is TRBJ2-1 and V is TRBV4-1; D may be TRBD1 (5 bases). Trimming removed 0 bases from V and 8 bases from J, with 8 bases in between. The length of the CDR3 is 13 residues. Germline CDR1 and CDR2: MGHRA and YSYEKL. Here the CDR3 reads CASSQEWGYEQFF. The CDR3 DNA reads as TGCGCCAGCAGCCAAGAATGGGGCTATGAGCAGTTCTTC.

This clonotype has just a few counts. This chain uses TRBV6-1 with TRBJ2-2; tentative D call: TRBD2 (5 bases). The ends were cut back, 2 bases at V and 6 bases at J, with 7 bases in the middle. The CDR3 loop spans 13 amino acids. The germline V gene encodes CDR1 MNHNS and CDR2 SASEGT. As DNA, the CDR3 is TGTGCCAGCAGTGAAAGCGGCGCCGGGGAGCTGTTTTTT. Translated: CASSESGAGELFF.

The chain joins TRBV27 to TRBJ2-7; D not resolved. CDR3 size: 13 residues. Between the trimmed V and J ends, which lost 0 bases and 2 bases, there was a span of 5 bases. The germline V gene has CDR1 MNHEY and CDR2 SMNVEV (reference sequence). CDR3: CASSLSRAYEQYF. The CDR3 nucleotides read TGTGCCAGCAGTTTATCCCGGGCCTACGAGCAGTACTTC.

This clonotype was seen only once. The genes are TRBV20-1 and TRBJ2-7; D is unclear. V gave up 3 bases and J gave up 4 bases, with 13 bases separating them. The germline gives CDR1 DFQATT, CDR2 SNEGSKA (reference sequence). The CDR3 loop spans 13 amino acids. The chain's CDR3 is CSASQDGFYEQYF. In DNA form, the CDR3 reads TGCAGTGCTAGCCAGGACGGATTTTACGAGCAGTACTTC.

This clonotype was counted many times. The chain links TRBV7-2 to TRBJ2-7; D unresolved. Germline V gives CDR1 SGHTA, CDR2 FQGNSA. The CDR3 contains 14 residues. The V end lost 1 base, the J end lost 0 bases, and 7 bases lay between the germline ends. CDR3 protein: CASSLGPDSYEQYF. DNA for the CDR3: TGTGCCAGCAGCTTAGGGCCGGACTCCTACGAGCAGTACTTC.

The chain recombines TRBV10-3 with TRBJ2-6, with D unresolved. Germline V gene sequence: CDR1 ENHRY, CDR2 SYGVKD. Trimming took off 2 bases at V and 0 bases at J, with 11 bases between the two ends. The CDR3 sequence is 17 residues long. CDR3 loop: CAISERAGASGANVLTF. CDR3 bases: TGTGCCATCAGTGAGCGGGCAGGCGCCTCTGGGGCCAACGTCCTGACTTTC.

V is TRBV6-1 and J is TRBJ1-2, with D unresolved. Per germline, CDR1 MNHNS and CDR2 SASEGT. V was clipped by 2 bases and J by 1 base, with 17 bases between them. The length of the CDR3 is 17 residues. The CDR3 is CASSETIVYGDNYGYTF. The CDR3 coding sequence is TGTGCCAGCAGTGAAACCATCGTTTACGGGGATAACTATGGCTACACCTTC.

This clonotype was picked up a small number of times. The CDR3 region is CSARDLRQPQHF. The DNA of the CDR3 is TGCAGTGCTCGGGACCTTCGGCAGCCCCAGCATTTT. J is TRBJ1-5 and V is TRBV20-1; a weak D match, TRBD1 (5 bases). Germline CDR1 is DFQATT and CDR2 is SNEGSKA (reference sequence). CDR3 length: 12 amino acids. V shed 5 bases and J shed 7 bases, with 12 bases lying between them.

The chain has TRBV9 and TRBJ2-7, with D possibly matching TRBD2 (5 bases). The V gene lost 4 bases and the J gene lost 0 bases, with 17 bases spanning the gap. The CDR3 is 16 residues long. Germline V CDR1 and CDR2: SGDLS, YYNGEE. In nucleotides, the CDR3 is TGTGCCAGCAGCCCAGTTGGCGGGCTATCCTCCTACGAGCAGTACTTC. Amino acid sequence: CASSPVGGLSSYEQYF.

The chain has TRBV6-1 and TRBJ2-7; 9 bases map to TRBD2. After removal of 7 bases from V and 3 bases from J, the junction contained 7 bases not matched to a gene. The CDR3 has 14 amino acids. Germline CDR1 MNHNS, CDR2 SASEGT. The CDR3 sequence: CASKRTSVVYEQYF. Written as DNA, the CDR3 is TGTGCCAGCAAAAGGACTAGCGTAGTCTACGAGCAGTACTTC.

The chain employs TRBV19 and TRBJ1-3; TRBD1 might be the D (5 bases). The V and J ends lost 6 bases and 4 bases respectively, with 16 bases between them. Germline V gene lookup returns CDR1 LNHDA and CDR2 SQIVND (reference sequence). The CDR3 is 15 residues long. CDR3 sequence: CASSQRREDGNTIYF. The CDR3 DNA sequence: TGTGCCAGTAGCCAGCGCAGGGAAGACGGAAACACCATATATTTT.

DNA for the CDR3: TGTGCCAGCAGTCCGAGGGGACGGCAGCCCCAGCATTTT. Encoded protein: CASSPRGRQPQHF. The genes are TRBV6-1 and TRBJ1-5; perhaps TRBD1 as D (5 bases). V was shortened by 5 bases and J by 7 bases, with 12 bases between the two germline ends. There are 13 residues in the CDR3. Germline CDR1 MNHNS, CDR2 SASEGT.

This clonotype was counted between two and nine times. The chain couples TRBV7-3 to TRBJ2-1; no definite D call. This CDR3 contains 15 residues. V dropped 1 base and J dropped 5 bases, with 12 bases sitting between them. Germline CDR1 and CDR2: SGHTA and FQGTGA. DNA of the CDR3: TGTGCCAGCAGCTTAAGCCCACATTCGAACAATGAGCAGTTCTTC. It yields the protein CASSLSPHSNNEQFF. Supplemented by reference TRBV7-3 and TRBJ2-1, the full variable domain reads GAGVSQTPSNKVTEKGKYVELRCDPISGHTALYWYRQSLGQGPEFLIYFQGTGAADDSGLPNDRFFAVRPEGSVSTLKIQRTERGDSAVYLCASSLSPHSNNEQFFGPGTRLTVL.

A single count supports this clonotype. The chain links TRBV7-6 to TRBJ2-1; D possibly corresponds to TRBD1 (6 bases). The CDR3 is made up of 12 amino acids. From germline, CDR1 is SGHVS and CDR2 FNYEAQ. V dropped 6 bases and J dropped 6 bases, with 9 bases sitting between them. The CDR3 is CASRQGINEQFF. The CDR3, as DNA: TGTGCCAGCAGGCAGGGGATCAATGAGCAGTTCTTC.

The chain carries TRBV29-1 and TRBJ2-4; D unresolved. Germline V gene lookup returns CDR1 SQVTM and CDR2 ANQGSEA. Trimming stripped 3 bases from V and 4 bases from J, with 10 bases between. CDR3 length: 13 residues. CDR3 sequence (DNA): TGCAGCGTTGAGCTGGGTGTAAAAAACATTCAGTACTTC. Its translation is CSVELGVKNIQYF.

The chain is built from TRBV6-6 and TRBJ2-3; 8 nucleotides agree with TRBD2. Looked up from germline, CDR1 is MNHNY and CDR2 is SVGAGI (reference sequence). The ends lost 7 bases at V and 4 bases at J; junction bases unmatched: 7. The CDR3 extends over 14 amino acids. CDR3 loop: CASTGGGRADTQYF. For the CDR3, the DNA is TGTGCCAGCACGGGGGGGGGGCGAGCAGATACGCAGTATTTT.

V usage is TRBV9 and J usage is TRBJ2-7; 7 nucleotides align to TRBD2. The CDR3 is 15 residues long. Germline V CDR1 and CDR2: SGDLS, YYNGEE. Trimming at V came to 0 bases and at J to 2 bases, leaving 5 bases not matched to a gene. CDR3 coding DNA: TGTGCCAGCAGCGTAGACCCTAGCGGCCCCTACGAGCAGTACTTC. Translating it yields CASSVDPSGPYEQYF.

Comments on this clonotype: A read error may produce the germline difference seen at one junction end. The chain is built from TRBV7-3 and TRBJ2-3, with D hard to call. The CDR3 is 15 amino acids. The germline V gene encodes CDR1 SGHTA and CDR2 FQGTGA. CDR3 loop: CASSLTGGHTDTQYF. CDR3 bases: TGTGCCAGCAGCCTAACGGGCGGCCACACAGATACGCAGTATTTT.